The source of this TCR beta chain is a study of identical twins. Study-level results: In monozygotic twins, models underestimated the sharing of out-of-frame TCR alpha. Insertions ran lower in abundant cord blood beta clonotypes, though not in memory repertoires.

Carrying unique molecular identifiers, the cDNA also gained a universal primer site through template switching. TCRdb fed the 5' RACE reads into MiXCR, producing one record per CDR3 protein. The repertoire includes 650,000 to 800,000 distinct CDR3 sequences, more than 6.5% of them detected once, and around 0.98% sits in the top ten. CDR1 is SQVTM and CDR2 is ANQGSEA in the germline V gene. The CDR3 has 13 residues. Trimming pared 7 bases from V and 4 bases from J, leaving 16 bases between. This clonotype was observed at least ten times. Its cognate antigen is unknown. The data were also submitted as part of a second study, on yellow fever vaccine responses in identical twins.

The chain is built from TRBV29-1 and TRBJ1-1; a possible D gene is TRBD1 (6 bases). Sequenced input: PBMCs. The source of this sequence is a woman aged 18-35 years in good health. Here the CDR3 DNA reads TGCAGCGCCTCTTACAGGGAGGGCACTGAAGCTTTCTTT. Amino acid sequence: CSASYREGTEAFF.